This T cell receptor (beta chain) was recorded in a study of T cell responses to AZD1222 COVID-19 vaccine. TCRdb's copy holds only in-frame clones and misses some; the assay was immunoSEQ multiplex PCR. The sample lists over 60,000 clones, about four fifths occurring once. CDR1 and CDR2 from the germline V gene are MGHRA and YSYEKL. The CDR3 runs to 14 residues. V lost 4 bases, J lost 1 base, and 4 bases stayed unmatched. The source is an adult who received the AZD1222 COVID-19 vaccine. This chain links TRBV4-1 with TRBJ2-7; 7 nucleotides agree with TRBD1. Sequences were derived from peripheral blood, sampled 28 days after the second AZD1222 dose. The CDR3: CASSPRGQSYEQYF. Written as DNA, the CDR3 is TGCGCCAGCAGCCCACGGGGACAGTCCTACGAGCAGTACTTC.